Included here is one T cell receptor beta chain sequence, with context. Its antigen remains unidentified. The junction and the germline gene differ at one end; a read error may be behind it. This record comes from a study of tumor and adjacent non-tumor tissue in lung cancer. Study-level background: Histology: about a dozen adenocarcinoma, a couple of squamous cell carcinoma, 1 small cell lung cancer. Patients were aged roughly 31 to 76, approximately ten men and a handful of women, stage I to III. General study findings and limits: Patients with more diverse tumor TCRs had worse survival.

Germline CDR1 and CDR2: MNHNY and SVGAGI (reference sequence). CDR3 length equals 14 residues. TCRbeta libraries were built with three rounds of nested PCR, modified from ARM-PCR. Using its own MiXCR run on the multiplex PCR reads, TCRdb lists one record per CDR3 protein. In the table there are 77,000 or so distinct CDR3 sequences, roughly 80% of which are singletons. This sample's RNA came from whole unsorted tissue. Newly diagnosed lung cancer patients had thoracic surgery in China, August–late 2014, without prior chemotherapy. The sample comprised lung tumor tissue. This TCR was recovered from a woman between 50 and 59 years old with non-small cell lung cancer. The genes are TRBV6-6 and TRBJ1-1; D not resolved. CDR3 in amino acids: CANSYLEVNTEAFF. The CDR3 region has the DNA TGTGCCAACAGTTACCTAGAAGTGAACACTGAAGCGTTCTTT.